This T cell receptor (beta chain) originates from a study of T-cell reconstitution after alpha-beta-depleted transplantation in children. The CDR3 totals 16 residues. Germline CDR1 reads SEHNR; CDR2 reads FQNEAQ (reference sequence). Losses at the gene ends were 5 bases for V and 2 bases for J; bases not matched to a gene: 9. Unique molecular identifiers were used in preparing the TCRbeta library. TCRdb fed the PCR reads into MiXCR, producing one record per CDR3 protein. This repertoire shows around 370,000 distinct CDR3 sequences, under 13% found once; its top ten account for 2% to 2.5%. This TCR derives from a human donor who donated a stem cell graft to a child with acute lymphoblastic leukemia. J is TRBJ2-7 and V is TRBV7-9, with 10 bases fitting TRBD1. Sample: PBMCs from the stem cell graft donor, taken from the stem cell graft. CDR3 DNA sequence: TGTGCCAGCAGCCCATCCGCCGGGACAGGGGCCTACGAGCAGTACTTC. It is translated as CASSPSAGTGAYEQYF.